The sequence of this T cell receptor (beta chain) was determined in a study of Graves' ophthalmopathy and Graves' hyperthyroidism. A few counts support this clonotype. Moderately to severely active ophthalmopathy under 3 months, CAS at least 3, NOSPECS at least 4. The sequenced template was RNA, covering the TCR beta CDR3 region. Second-round multiplex PCR came after a first-round RT-PCR that employed HTBI primers. Each CDR3 protein gets one entry after TCRdb re-called the multiplex PCR reads with MiXCR. Of about 740,000 distinct CDR3 sequences listed, around 40% are singletons. The junction had 7 bases not matched to a gene; V was cut back by 3 bases and J by 7 bases. The CDR3 length is 16 residues. Per germline, CDR1 SGHTA and CDR2 FQGNSA.

The TCR originated in an adult man with Graves' ophthalmopathy. This chain joins TRBV7-2 and TRBJ2-5, with 14 positions matching TRBD2. The sequenced sample consisted of peripheral blood. This CDR3 reads CASSFGTSGRGGTQYF. CDR3 bases: TGTGCCAGCAGCTTCGGGACTAGCGGGAGAGGTGGGACCCAGTACTTC.